One sample yielded the 7 T cell receptor beta chains listed below, sequenced in a study of T-cell memory formation after mild COVID-19. TCRdb redid the calling of the 5' RACE reads with MiXCR, one entry per CDR3 protein. Here the sample spans just under 150,000 distinct CDR3 sequences, 5.5% to 7% being singletons. Sequenced: PBMCs or a T cell subset sorted from them (not recorded which). The receptors were gathered from an adult woman who had mild COVID-19 (a few samples of this study predate the infection). Cell type and time point are not known.

This clonotype occurred many times. The chain combines TRBV20-1 with TRBJ2-7, with D possibly matching TRBD2 (6 bases). V was cut by 3 bases and J by 0 bases, with 12 bases left in between. This CDR3 region has 14 residues. Germline CDR1 and CDR2: DFQATT and SNEGSKA (reference sequence). The CDR3, as DNA: TGCAGTGCTAGTGCGGGGTTGGGCTCCTACGAGCAGTACTTC. Translation: CSASAGLGSYEQYF.

In its sample, this clonotype was seen many times. The chain recombines TRBV7-2 with TRBJ2-1; 9 bases match TRBD2. V lost 1 base, J lost 2 bases, and 3 bases stayed unmatched. Germline V gene sequence: CDR1 SGHTA, CDR2 FQGNSA. The CDR3 totals 16 residues. This CDR3 is CASSLGASGTYNEQFF. The CDR3 DNA reads TGTGCCAGCAGCTTAGGTGCTAGCGGGACCTACAATGAGCAGTTCTTC.

This clonotype has more than one count but fewer than ten. This rearrangement joins TRBV19 to TRBJ2-2; TRBD2 matches 7 bases. CDR1 LNHDA and CDR2 SQIVND come from the germline V gene (reference sequence). With 6 bases clipped from V and 2 bases from J, the junction kept 12 bases outside the gene matches. This CDR3 comprises 17 residues. The CDR3 here is CASRGTTGGGNTGELFF. As DNA, the CDR3 is TGTGCCAGTAGGGGGACTACGGGAGGTGGAAACACCGGGGAGCTGTTTTTT.

This clonotype was detected ten times or more. The rearrangement uses TRBV5-1 and TRBJ1-4; TRBD1 aligns across 11 bases. V lost 3 bases, J lost 5 bases, and 6 bases stayed unmatched. The length of the CDR3 is 16 residues. Germline CDR1 and CDR2: SGHRS and YFSETQ. Here the CDR3 reads CASSSGTGGNNEKLFF. The CDR3, as DNA: TGCGCCAGCAGCTCCGGGACAGGGGGAAACAATGAAAAACTGTTTTTT.

The genes are TRBV7-3 and TRBJ2-1; no clear D gene. The CDR3 is made up of 13 amino acids. V lost 0 bases to trimming and J lost 9 bases, with 9 bases between them. Germline loops: CDR1 SGHTA, CDR2 FQGTGA. In nucleotides, the CDR3 is TGTGCCAGCAGCTTAACCCTTGAAGGTGAGCAGTTCTTC. Translation gives CASSLTLEGEQFF.

This clonotype came up many times. This chain connects TRBV5-1 to TRBJ2-7, with 9 bases matching TRBD1. The CDR3 runs to 14 residues. Germline V gives CDR1 SGHRS, CDR2 YFSETQ. With V trimmed by 4 bases and J by 4 bases, 6 bases remained unmatched. CDR3 residues: CASSPGTGPYEQYF. The CDR3 nucleotides are TGCGCCAGCAGCCCAGGGACAGGGCCGTACGAGCAGTACTTC. Filled out from reference TRBV5-1 and TRBJ2-7, the complete variable domain reads KAGVTQTPRYLIKTRGQQVTLSCSPISGHRSVSWYQQTPGQGLQFLFEYFSETQRNKGNFPGRFSGRQFSNSRSEMNVSTLELGDSALYLCASSPGTGPYEQYFGPGTRLTVT.

The sample holds a few counts of this clonotype. The gene calls are TRBV15 and TRBJ2-3; 8 positions agree with TRBD2. CDR1 and CDR2 (germline): LNHNV, YYDKDF (reference sequence). J was trimmed by 6 bases and V by 0 bases; bases with no gene match: 11. There are 17 residues in the CDR3. The CDR3 nucleotides are TGTGCCACCAGCAGAGATGGGGGCGGGGGGACAAGGGATACGCAGTATTTT. Its protein product is CATSRDGGGGTRDTQYF.